This TCR beta chain was recorded in a study of T cell repertoires in cytomegalovirus infection. Study-wide results and caveats: CMV-specific TCR beta clonotypes restricted by HLA-C were the ones dominating the ex vivo response.

Germline V gives CDR1 SNHLY, CDR2 FYNNEI. The length of the CDR3 is 18 residues. Trimming cost V 4 bases and J 7 bases, with 23 bases left between them. Via MiXCR, TCRdb re-called the reads, giving one row per CDR3 protein. The data contain 450,000 to 600,000 distinct CDR3 sequences, more than 40% of them seen just once; the ten biggest clones take up around 45%. Concerning this clonotype itself: Antigen unknown.

V and J are TRBV2 and TRBJ1-6; D perhaps matches TRBD1 (5 bases). The material was cultured PBMCs, obtained from culture after CMV antigen stimulation. The clonotype was recovered from a human donor in good health (CMV status not recorded). Some clones in this sample may be carry-over from other donors' samples. The CDR3 loop reads CASSADRLGELGNSPLHF. The CDR3 nucleotides read TGTGCCAGCAGTGCCGACAGATTAGGGGAATTGGGGAATTCACCCCTCCACTTT.